Following are 5 T cell receptor beta chains from one sample sequenced in a study of T cells in Graves' hyperthyroidism and ophthalmopathy. Amplified regions were TCR beta CDR3 sequences from RNA transcripts. Primed by the HTBI set, a first-round RT-PCR was run on the TCR CDR3. Each CDR3 protein gets one entry after TCRdb re-called the multiplex PCR reads with MiXCR. The sample has hundreds of thousands of distinct CDR3 sequences; 15% to 19% are singletons. Sequenced sample: blood. These receptors all come from a woman aged 18-30 years with Graves' hyperthyroidism.

This clonotype was found many times. This chain uses TRBV6-1 with TRBJ1-2; 7 positions match TRBD1. The CDR3 has 15 amino acids. The junction had 14 bases not matched to a gene; V was cut back by 6 bases and J by 7 bases. Per germline, CDR1 MNHNS and CDR2 SASEGT. The CDR3 sequence is CASSATGRRPGGYTF. The DNA for the CDR3 is TGTGCCAGCAGCGCGACAGGGAGGCGTCCAGGTGGCTACACCTTC.

In its sample, this clonotype was seen once. The chain joins TRBV19 to TRBJ2-4, with a weak D call TRBD2 (7 bases). This CDR3 region has 17 residues. Germline values: CDR1 LNHDA, CDR2 SQIVND (reference sequence). V was pared by 3 bases and J by 1 base, with 16 bases between. The CDR3 region is CASSMRGGGSAKNIQYF. In DNA form, the CDR3 reads TGTGCCAGTAGTATGCGGGGAGGGGGATCCGCCAAAAACATTCAGTACTTC.

This clonotype was found a few times. The chain joins TRBV6-1 to TRBJ2-7; 12 bases match TRBD1. V shed 6 bases, J shed 5 bases, and the junction held 5 bases outside the gene matches. Looked up from germline, CDR1 is MNHNS and CDR2 is SASEGT. This CDR3 is built from 14 residues. DNA for the CDR3: TGTGCCAGCAGACGGGACAGGGGGCTCGACGAGCAGTACTTC. Its protein product is CASRRDRGLDEQYF.

This clonotype came up a few times. The rearrangement uses TRBV5-1 and TRBJ2-7; possible D gene TRBD2, 6 bases. The CDR3 covers 15 residues. Trimming left V 0 bases short and J 3 bases short, with 13 bases between. CDR1 SGHRS and CDR2 YFSETQ come from the germline V gene. The CDR3 region is CASSLEAGIFYEQYF. CDR3 coding DNA: TGCGCCAGCAGCTTGGAAGCGGGCATTTTCTACGAGCAGTACTTC. Complete variable domain (other parts from reference TRBV5-1 and TRBJ2-7): KAGVTQTPRYLIKTRGQQVTLSCSPISGHRSVSWYQQTPGQGLQFLFEYFSETQRNKGNFPGRFSGRQFSNSRSEMNVSTLELGDSALYLCASSLEAGIFYEQYFGPGTRLTVT.

Ten or more counts support this clonotype. The chain joins TRBV6-1 to TRBJ1-6, with 7 bases fitting TRBD1. CDR1 and CDR2 from the germline V gene are MNHNS and SASEGT. The CDR3 loop spans 12 amino acids. V dropped 8 bases and J dropped 12; count of bases not matched to a gene: 7. The CDR3 spells CASRQGRRPLHF. The CDR3, as DNA: TGTGCCAGCCGACAGGGAAGGAGACCCCTCCACTTT.